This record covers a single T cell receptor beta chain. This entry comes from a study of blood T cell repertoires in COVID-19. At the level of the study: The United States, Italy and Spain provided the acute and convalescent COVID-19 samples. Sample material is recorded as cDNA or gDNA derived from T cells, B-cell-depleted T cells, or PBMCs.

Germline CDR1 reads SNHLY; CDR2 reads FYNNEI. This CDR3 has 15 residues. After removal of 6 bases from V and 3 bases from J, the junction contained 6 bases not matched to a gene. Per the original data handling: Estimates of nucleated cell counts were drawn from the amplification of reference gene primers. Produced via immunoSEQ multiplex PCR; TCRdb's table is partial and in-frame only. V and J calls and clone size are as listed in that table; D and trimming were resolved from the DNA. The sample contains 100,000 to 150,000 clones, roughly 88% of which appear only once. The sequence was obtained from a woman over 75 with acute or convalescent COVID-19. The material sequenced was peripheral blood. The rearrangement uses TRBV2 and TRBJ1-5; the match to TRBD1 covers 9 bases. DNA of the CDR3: TGTGCCAGCAGCATACAGGGGGCGGACAATCAGCCCCAGCATTTT. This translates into CASSIQGADNQPQHF.